This T cell receptor (beta chain) was identified in a study of HIV-infected patients and healthy controls (dated by TCRdb to 2013 to 2014). The method was 5' RACE. TCRdb records Illumina MiSeq as the sequencer. TCRdb reanalyzed the raw reads on its own, using fastp at Q25 for trimming and MiXCR for clone calling, and kept in-frame beta chains. Rows with one shared CDR3 protein collapse into an entry with the most common genes and DNA. The sample profile shows roughly 68,000 distinct CDR3 sequences; under 25% of them were found once. Of the sample, about 1.5% is held by the ten largest clones. For this clonotype: The antigen this receptor binds is unknown. No clone much larger than this one lies a single base away; base qualities are absent.

V is shortened by 0 bases, J by 11 bases, and the region joining them spans 17 bases. The CDR3 starts with the cysteine, ends with the phenylalanine, and has 15 residues. Of all the DNA, just the CDR3 is kept, 45 bases in frame from base 1. CDR1 KGHDR and CDR2 SFDVKD were looked up in the germline V gene. The chain couples TRBV24-1 to TRBJ2-3; 5 matching bases give a weak D call of TRBD1. The clonotype comes from a human donor in good health. Material for sequencing was CD4+ T cells from blood. The DNA sequence follows: TGTGCCACCAGTGATTTGCAGGGCAGGTCTTTCGTGCAGTATTTT. This is translated as CATSDLQGRSFVQYF.